A single sample is the source of the 27 T cell receptor beta chains below, sequenced in a study of graft-versus-host responses after intestinal transplantation. No antigen has been identified for these receptors. Using immunoSEQ multiplex PCR, the repertoire was profiled, and TCRdb retains in-frame clones only, with some absent. This table holds around 95,000 clones, roughly nine tenths found once. Sequenced here: unstimulated CD4+ T cells sorted from spleen or lymph node cells, sampled before transplant. The source of these receptors is a human donor who was the organ donor for an intestinal transplant.

The CDR3 protein is CASSIDRGPYYEQYF. The CDR3 DNA follows: TGTGCCAGTAGTATTGACAGGGGGCCATACTACGAGCAGTACTTC. The V call is TRBV19, the J call TRBJ2-7, with 10 bases that match TRBD1. This CDR3 has 15 amino acids. Germline CDR1 is LNHDA and CDR2 is SQIVND (reference sequence). J gave up 3 bases and V 3 bases, and 5 bases lay outside the gene matches.

The chain is built from TRBV11-1 and TRBJ2-5; perhaps TRBD2 as D (6 bases). The CDR3 covers 14 residues. V was cut by 0 bases and J by 5 bases, with 10 bases left in between. Germline V gene lookup returns CDR1 SGHAT and CDR2 FQDESV (reference sequence). The CDR3: CASSLARGSETQYF. In DNA form, the CDR3 reads TGTGCCAGCAGCTTAGCTCGGGGGAGCGAGACCCAGTACTTC.

This chain uses TRBV5-1 with TRBJ2-7, with TRBD1 identical over 10 bases. The germline CDR1 and CDR2 sequences are SGHRS and YFSETQ. The CDR3 runs to 15 residues. Trimming cost V 4 bases and J 3 bases; bases outside gene matches: 7. The CDR3 region has the DNA TGCGCCAGCAGCGCACAGACAGGGGGCTTCTACGAGCAGTACTTC. It is translated as CASSAQTGGFYEQYF. Drawing the rest from reference TRBV5-1 and TRBJ2-7, the complete variable domain is KAGVTQTPRYLIKTRGQQVTLSCSPISGHRSVSWYQQTPGQGLQFLFEYFSETQRNKGNFPGRFSGRQFSNSRSEMNVSTLELGDSALYLCASSAQTGGFYEQYFGPGTRLTVT.

The chain combines TRBV9 with TRBJ1-3; D remains ambiguous. CDR1 SGDLS and CDR2 YYNGEE come from the germline V gene. CDR3 length: 16 residues. The V end was cut by 3 bases, the J end by 1 base, with 14 bases between. The CDR3 DNA reads as TGTGCCAGCAGCGCCGGTGATTGGCGTTCTGGAAACACCATATATTTT. It yields the protein CASSAGDWRSGNTIYF. Based on the CDR3 plus reference TRBV9 and TRBJ1-3, the full variable domain is DSGVTQTPKHLITATGQRVTLRCSPRSGDLSVYWYQQSLDQGLQFLIQYYNGEERAKGNILERFSAQQFPDLHSELNLSSLELGDSALYFCASSAGDWRSGNTIYFGEGSWLTVV.

This sequence joins TRBV5-5 and TRBJ2-2; D is uncertain. This CDR3 comprises 13 residues. V was trimmed by 2 bases and J by 11 bases, leaving 13 bases between them. Germline CDR1 SGHKS, CDR2 YYEKEE (reference sequence). CDR3 protein: CASSFRVPNELFF. CDR3 coding DNA: TGTGCCAGCAGCTTCCGGGTCCCTAACGAGCTGTTTTTT.

The chain combines TRBV6-6 with TRBJ2-2, with D unresolved. Germline-derived CDR1 and CDR2 are MNHNY and SVGAGI (reference sequence). This CDR3 has 11 residues. V lost 5 bases and J lost 12, with 10 bases in between. CDR3 nucleotides: TGTGCCAGCAGTACCCTGGCTCAGCTGTTTTTT. Its translation: CASSTLAQLFF.

V gene TRBV4-1 combines with J gene TRBJ2-5, with D uncertain. The CDR3 spans 13 residues. Trimming left V 1 base short and J 5 bases short, with 8 bases between. Germline V lookup: CDR1 MGHRA, CDR2 YSYEKL. CDR3 DNA: TGCGCCAGCAGCCAAGTTAATGTGGAGACCCAGTACTTC. Residues: CASSQVNVETQYF.

This chain connects TRBV9 to TRBJ1-2; TRBD1 is a possible D gene (6 bases). V lost 0 bases and J 4 bases, leaving 13 bases between the germline ends. The CDR3 spans 15 residues. CDR1 is SGDLS and CDR2 is YYNGEE in the germline V gene. CDR3 in amino acids: CASSVEGVFSYGYTF. DNA of the CDR3: TGTGCCAGCAGCGTAGAGGGGGTTTTTAGCTATGGCTACACCTTC. Filled out from reference TRBV9 and TRBJ1-2, the complete variable domain reads DSGVTQTPKHLITATGQRVTLRCSPRSGDLSVYWYQQSLDQGLQFLIQYYNGEERAKGNILERFSAQQFPDLHSELNLSSLELGDSALYFCASSVEGVFSYGYTFGSGTRLTVV.

The chain combines TRBV21-1 with TRBJ1-1. TRBV21-1 is recorded as a pseudogene. This CDR3 is built from 11 residues. The CDR3 coding sequence is TGTGCCAGCCTCGACGGTCTTGAAGCTTTCTTT. Residues: CASLDGLEAFF.

The V gene is TRBV4-1, the J gene TRBJ2-3; 9 positions match TRBD2. This CDR3 has 16 residues. In germline, CDR1 is MGHRA, CDR2 YSYEKL. With 4 bases clipped from V and 0 bases from J, the junction kept 5 bases outside the gene matches. The CDR3 nucleotides are TGCGCCAGCAGCCCATTAGCGGGAGCTAGCACAGATACGCAGTATTTT. Encoded protein: CASSPLAGASTDTQYF.

This clone was detected once. The DNA for the CDR3 is TGTGCCAGACCTGAGGGGACAGGGGCGTTTTTGCTGGCTTTCTTT. Translation gives CARPEGTGAFLLAFF. This chain joins TRBV6-4 and TRBJ1-1; the match to TRBD1 covers 10 bases. The CDR3 runs to 15 residues. Germline CDR1 and CDR2: MRHNA and SNTAGT. The trim removed 9 bases at V and 11 bases at J, leaving 18 bases unmatched.

The gene calls are TRBV9 and TRBJ2-7, with D possibly matching TRBD1 (6 bases). The CDR3 covers 13 residues. With 0 bases removed from V and 6 bases from J, the gap between germline ends came to 10 bases. The germline V gene encodes CDR1 SGDLS and CDR2 YYNGEE. This chain's CDR3 is CASSVVSRGEQYF. The DNA of the CDR3 is TGTGCCAGCAGCGTAGTGTCCAGGGGCGAGCAGTACTTC.

A single count supports this clone. The V and J genes are TRBV19 and TRBJ2-3; 7 nucleotides line up with TRBD1. V shed 4 bases, J shed 3 bases, and the junction held 7 bases outside the gene matches. Germline CDR1 and CDR2: LNHDA and SQIVND (reference sequence). The CDR3 spans 15 residues. The CDR3 nucleotides are TGTGCCAGTAGTAAGAGGACAGGCCTTACAGATACGCAGTATTTT. Its translation is CASSKRTGLTDTQYF.

The chain uses TRBV5-6 and TRBJ1-2; D is ambiguous. Germline V gene sequence: CDR1 SGHDT, CDR2 YYEEEE. V dropped 0 bases and J dropped 5 bases, with 5 bases sitting between them. This CDR3 is 12 amino acids long. The CDR3 sequence is CASSLARYGYTF. For the CDR3, the DNA is TGTGCCAGCAGCTTGGCCCGATATGGCTACACCTTC. Full variable domain (outside the CDR3, taken from reference TRBV5-6 and TRBJ1-2): DAGVTQSPTHLIKTRGQQVTLRCSPKSGHDTVSWYQQALGQGPQFIFQYYEEEERQRGNFPDRFSGHQFPNYSSELNVNALLLGDSALYLCASSLARYGYTFGSGTRLTVV.

This clone came up once. This chain links TRBV10-3 with TRBJ1-4, with D possibly TRBD1 on 5 matching bases. This CDR3 has 13 amino acids. Trimming stripped 5 bases from V and 8 bases from J, with 12 bases between. Germline V gene data show CDR1 as ENHRY and CDR2 as SYGVKD. CDR3 region: CAISSGYDEKLFF. DNA of the CDR3: TGTGCCATCAGTTCAGGGTACGACGAAAAACTGTTTTTT.

V gene TRBV11-3 combines with J gene TRBJ2-6; 10 bases are shared with TRBD1. J lost 0 bases, V lost 2 bases, and 4 bases had no gene match. In germline, CDR1 is SGHNT, CDR2 YENEEA. This CDR3 spans 18 amino acids. CDR3 DNA sequence: TGTGCCAGCAGCTTACCGGGACAGGGGAACTCTGGGGCCAACGTCCTGACTTTC. It is translated as CASSLPGQGNSGANVLTF.

The chain carries TRBV4-2 and TRBJ2-7; a weak D match, TRBD2 (7 bases). Trimming pared 4 bases from V and 7 bases from J, leaving 20 bases between. Germline V gene lookup returns CDR1 LGHNA and CDR2 YNFKEQ. The CDR3 extends over 15 amino acids. CDR3 DNA: TGTGCCAGCAGCCCCCCTTTAGGGGGGGTGAGGGAGCAGTACTTC. Translating gives CASSPPLGGVREQYF.

The chain has TRBV10-1 and TRBJ2-2; TRBD1 agrees at 8 bases. Germline V gives CDR1 WNHNN, CDR2 SYGVQD (reference sequence). Trimming cost V 4 bases and J 6 bases; bases outside gene matches: 1. CDR3 size: 13 residues. CDR3 DNA sequence: TGCGCCAGCAGTGCAGGGGGCCCCGGGGAGCTGTTTTTT. As protein: CASSAGGPGELFF.

In this sample, this clone turned up once. The CDR3 sequence is CASSWGVWEYNEQFF. CDR3 DNA sequence: TGTGCCAGCAGCTGGGGTGTGTGGGAGTACAATGAGCAGTTCTTC. The rearrangement joins TRBV5-6 to TRBJ2-1, with D perhaps matching TRBD2 (5 bases). The CDR3 loop spans 15 amino acids. Germline CDR1 reads SGHDT; CDR2 reads YYEEEE. Trimming stripped 3 bases from V and 4 bases from J, with 14 bases between. Based on the CDR3 plus reference TRBV5-6 and TRBJ2-1, the full variable domain is DAGVTQSPTHLIKTRGQQVTLRCSPKSGHDTVSWYQQALGQGPQFIFQYYEEEERQRGNFPDRFSGHQFPNYSSELNVNALLLGDSALYLCASSWGVWEYNEQFFGPGTRLTVL.

This sequence joins TRBV6-5 and TRBJ1-6; the D is unclear. The CDR3 loop spans 15 amino acids. CDR1 and CDR2 (germline): MNHEY, SVGAGI. Trimming pared 6 bases from V and 7 bases from J, leaving 16 bases between. The CDR3 region has the DNA TGTGCCAGCAGCCTACAAGTTGCGGGCAATTCACCCCTCCACTTT. Translated, it gives CASSLQVAGNSPLHF.

The V call is TRBV6-1, the J call TRBJ2-7, with 7 bases identical to TRBD1. There are 14 residues in the CDR3. Trimming removed 4 bases from V and 6 bases from J; junction bases left unmatched: 9. Per germline, CDR1 MNHNS and CDR2 SASEGT. The CDR3 DNA follows: TGTGCCAGCAGTGCTGGACAGGTTGTGACCGAGCAGTACTTC. Amino acid sequence: CASSAGQVVTEQYF.

The gene calls are TRBV19 and TRBJ2-7; D ambiguous. This CDR3 contains 15 residues. Between the trimmed V and J ends, which lost 2 bases and 2 bases, there was a span of 13 bases. Germline loops: CDR1 LNHDA, CDR2 SQIVND (reference sequence). The CDR3 protein is CASSIRFSSAYEQYF. CDR3 bases: TGTGCCAGTAGTATAAGGTTTTCCTCCGCCTACGAGCAGTACTTC.

This rearrangement joins TRBV2 to TRBJ1-1; 7 nucleotides match TRBD1. The germline V gene encodes CDR1 SNHLY and CDR2 FYNNEI. V was pared by 6 bases and J by 2 bases, with 3 bases of the junction left unmatched. The CDR3 consists of 13 residues. Here the CDR3 DNA reads TGTGCCAGCAGCAGGGACAGCAACACTGAAGCTTTCTTT. It encodes CASSRDSNTEAFF. Full variable domain (missing parts from reference TRBV2 and TRBJ1-1): EPEVTQTPSHQVTQMGQEVILRCVPISNHLYFYWYRQILGQKVEFLVSFYNNEISEKSEIFDDQFSVERPDGSNFTLKIRSTKLEDSAMYFCASSRDSNTEAFFGQGTRLTVV.

This chain links TRBV27 with TRBJ1-6, with D uncertain. The CDR3 consists of 15 residues. V was pared by 2 bases and J by 7 bases, with 12 bases between. Germline CDR1 reads MNHEY; CDR2 reads SMNVEV (reference sequence). The CDR3 here is CASSLALGGNSPLHF. In nucleotides, the CDR3 is TGTGCCAGCAGTTTAGCGCTCGGCGGGAATTCACCCCTCCACTTT.

This sequence joins TRBV7-8 and TRBJ2-1; a weak D match, TRBD2 (5 bases). The ends were cut back, 5 bases at V and 10 bases at J, with 15 bases in the middle. The CDR3 is made up of 13 amino acids. The V gene's germline CDR1 is SGHVS and CDR2 FQNEAQ. CDR3 loop: CASSQHGKGEQFF. CDR3 nucleotide sequence: TGTGCCAGCAGCCAGCACGGGAAAGGCGAGCAGTTCTTC. Complete variable domain (other parts from reference TRBV7-8 and TRBJ2-1): GAGVSQSPRYKVAKRGQDVALRCDPISGHVSLFWYQQALGQGPEFLTYFQNEAQLDKSGLPSDRFFAERPEGSVSTLKIQRTQQEDSAVYLCASSQHGKGEQFFGPGTRLTVL.

This CDR3 is CASSPGAGELFF. CDR3 in DNA: TGTGCCAGTAGTCCAGGGGCCGGGGAGCTGTTTTTT. The chain uses TRBV19 and TRBJ2-2; the D gene is possibly TRBD1 (6 bases). V dropped 5 bases and J dropped 6 bases, with 7 bases sitting between them. CDR1 LNHDA and CDR2 SQIVND come from the germline V gene (reference sequence). The length of the CDR3 is 12 residues.

The V gene is TRBV29-1, the J gene TRBJ2-3; 8 bases map to TRBD2. Germline V gives CDR1 SQVTM, CDR2 ANQGSEA. The CDR3 totals 15 residues. Trimming cost V 5 bases and J 0 bases; bases outside gene matches: 7. CDR3 sequence: CSVRLTSGSTDTQYF. The CDR3 DNA follows: TGCAGCGTTCGACTTACTAGCGGTAGCACAGATACGCAGTATTTT.